This TCR beta chain is drawn from a study of cytomegalovirus exposure and HLA in healthy donors. Both 60 Vbeta primers and 13 Jbeta primers went into the PCR. TCRdb's copy holds only in-frame clones and misses some; the assay was immunoSEQ multiplex PCR. The sample data list more than 95,000 clones. Trimming took 0 bases from V and 1 from J, leaving 13 bases between them. The V gene's germline CDR1 is MNHNS and CDR2 SASEGT. The CDR3 has 16 amino acids. The receptor was isolated from a man aged 30 to 39 in good health and CMV-seronegative. The sample consisted of PBMCs. The chain carries TRBV6-1 and TRBJ2-7; D perhaps matches TRBD2 (5 bases). The CDR3 sequence is CASSEAGLAGSYEQYF. Written as DNA, the CDR3 is TGTGCCAGCAGTGAAGCTGGGCTAGCTGGTTCCTACGAGCAGTACTTC.